These T cell receptor beta chains were read from a single sample in a study of T cell responses to AZD1222 COVID-19 vaccine. Clones were sequenced by immunoSEQ multiplex PCR, and TCRdb holds only the in-frame ones, with some missing. The table shows more than 75,000 clones, with around nine tenths occurring only once. The specimen comprised peripheral blood, sampled 28 days after the second AZD1222 dose. These receptors all come from an adult who received the AZD1222 COVID-19 vaccine. CDR3s include the opening cysteine and the closing phenylalanine or tryptophan. The D gene is left open where the match is weak. Clone size, where shown, is once, few, many, or a class for clones that have expanded.

D gene | clone size | J gene | V gene | CDR3 protein | CDR3 DNA
- | - | TRBJ2-1 | TRBV12-3/TRBV12-4 | CASRLDWGDEQFF | TGTGCCAGCAGGCTAGACTGGGGCGATGAGCAGTTCTTC
TRBD1 | - | TRBJ1-1 | TRBV5-4 | CASSLVEGANTEAFF | TGTGCCAGCAGCTTGGTGGAGGGGGCGAACACTGAAGCTTTCTTT
- | - | TRBJ2-1 | TRBV7-9 | CASKPPGGPDEQFF | TGTGCCAGCAAGCCCCCTGGAGGGCCAGATGAGCAGTTCTTC
TRBD1 | - | TRBJ1-6 | TRBV20-1 | CSASFGTAYSPLHF | TGCAGTGCTAGTTTCGGGACAGCATATTCACCCCTCCACTTT
- | - | TRBJ1-4 | TRBV19 | CASKDSTSGEKLFF | TGTGCCAGTAAGGACAGCACCTCGGGTGAAAAACTGTTTTTT
- | - | TRBJ2-2 | TRBV6-5 | CASRSRTVNTGELFF | TGTGCCAGCAGATCCCGGACGGTGAACACCGGGGAGCTGTTTTTT
- | once | TRBJ2-2 | TRBV5-1 | CASSSEGLGIGELFF | TGCGCCAGCAGCTCGGAGGGCTTAGGCATCGGGGAGCTGTTTTTT
- | - | TRBJ2-1 | TRBV27 | CASSSPAFAGNYNEQFF | TGTGCCAGCAGTTCACCCGCCTTTGCGGGAAACTACAATGAGCAGTTCTTC
TRBD1 | - | TRBJ2-1 | TRBV4-1 | CASTKEPGQGVNEQFF | TGCGCCAGCACTAAAGAACCGGGACAGGGGGTTAATGAGCAGTTCTTC
- | - | TRBJ1-2 | TRBV6-6 | CASSTGHEYGYTF | TGTGCCAGCAGTACAGGACATGAGTATGGCTACACCTTC
- | few | TRBJ2-7 | TRBV5-1 | CATRLDSSYEQYF | TGCGCCACGCGACTGGACAGTTCCTACGAGCAGTACTTC
TRBD1 | - | TRBJ1-3 | TRBV18 | CASSVRQGDTSGNTIYF | TGTGCCAGCTCAGTTCGACAGGGTGATACCTCTGGAAACACCATATATTTT
- | - | TRBJ1-5 | TRBV6-7 | CASSVPMDLSNQPQHF | TGTGCCAGCAGTGTGCCGATGGACCTTAGCAATCAGCCCCAGCATTTT
TRBD1 | - | TRBJ2-3 | TRBV19 | CASSMGPRGQWTDTQYF | TGTGCCAGTAGTATGGGCCCCAGGGGGCAATGGACAGATACGCAGTATTTT
TRBD2 | - | TRBJ2-1 | TRBV15 | CATSRARLAGTYNEQFF | TGTGCCACCAGCAGAGCTCGACTAGCGGGTACCTACAATGAGCAGTTCTTC
- | once | TRBJ1-6 | TRBV6-5 | CASSYEQWGSPLHF | TGTGCCAGCAGTTACGAACAGTGGGGTTCACCCCTCCACTTT
- | once | TRBJ2-2 | TRBV11-2 | CASSLTAGELFF | TGTGCCAGCAGCCTTACGGCCGGGGAGCTGTTTTTT
TRBD2 | - | TRBJ2-7 | TRBV5-5 | CASSLPGLAVYEQYF | TGTGCCAGCAGCTTGCCTGGACTAGCGGTTTACGAGCAGTACTTC
- | - | TRBJ2-7 | TRBV4-1 | CASSQETRTLFEQYF | TGCGCCAGCAGCCAAGAAACTAGGACCCTCTTCGAGCAGTACTTC
TRBD1 | - | TRBJ1-2 | TRBV2 | CASSSGQVPNYGYTF | TGTGCCAGCAGTTCAGGACAGGTCCCTAACTATGGCTACACCTTC
- | - | TRBJ1-1 | TRBV19 | CASSIGNRVGTEAFF | TGTGCCAGTAGTATAGGGAACAGGGTAGGGACTGAAGCTTTCTTT
- | - | TRBJ2-6 | TRBV5-1 | CASSLGRQAGSGANVLTF | TGCGCCAGCAGCTTGGGTAGGCAGGCAGGCTCTGGGGCCAACGTCCTGACTTTC
TRBD1 | - | TRBJ1-5 | TRBV24-1 | CATSDSTGGIYSNQPQHF | TGTGCCACCAGTGATTCGACAGGGGGCATATATAGCAATCAGCCCCAGCATTTT
- | once | TRBJ2-1 | TRBV27 | CASSLSHPPGRQFF | TGTGCCAGCAGTTTATCCCACCCCCCCGGACGTCAGTTCTTC